This T cell receptor (beta chain) was captured in a study of T-cell memory formation after mild COVID-19. On the study more broadly: Clustering of TCRs was largely donor specific.

TCRdb recomputed calls from the 5' RACE reads with MiXCR, one row per CDR3 protein. Of 560,000 or so distinct CDR3 sequences listed, 17% were seen once; the top ten hold roughly 7.7%. Input material: PBMCs or a T cell subset sorted from them (not recorded which). The TCR was taken from an adult woman who had mild COVID-19 (a few samples of this study predate the infection). Cell type and time point are not known.

CDR3 residues: CASSPLPAGVSGELFF. CDR3 sequence (DNA): TGCGCCAGCAGCCCCCTTCCGGCGGGAGTATCCGGGGAGCTGTTTTTT. The chain couples TRBV4-1 to TRBJ2-2; TRBD2 matches 7 bases. The germline gives CDR1 MGHRA, CDR2 YSYEKL. The CDR3 has 16 amino acids. The trim removed 4 bases at V and 6 bases at J, leaving 11 bases unmatched.